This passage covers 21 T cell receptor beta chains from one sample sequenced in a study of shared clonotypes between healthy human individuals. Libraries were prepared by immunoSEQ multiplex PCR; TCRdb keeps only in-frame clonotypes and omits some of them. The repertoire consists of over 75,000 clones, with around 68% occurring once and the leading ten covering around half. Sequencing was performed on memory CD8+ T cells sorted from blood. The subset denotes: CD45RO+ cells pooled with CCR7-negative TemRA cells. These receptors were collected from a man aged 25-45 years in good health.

The CDR3 DNA is TGTGCTAGTGGCCCCGGACAGGGAGTGGCAGATACGCAGTATTTT. Translating it yields CASGPGQGVADTQYF. The rearrangement uses TRBV12-5 and TRBJ2-3, with 8 nucleotides matching TRBD1. This CDR3 spans 15 amino acids. Germline V lookup: CDR1 LGHNT, CDR2 FRNRAP. J gave up 4 bases and V 6 bases, and 9 bases lay outside the gene matches.

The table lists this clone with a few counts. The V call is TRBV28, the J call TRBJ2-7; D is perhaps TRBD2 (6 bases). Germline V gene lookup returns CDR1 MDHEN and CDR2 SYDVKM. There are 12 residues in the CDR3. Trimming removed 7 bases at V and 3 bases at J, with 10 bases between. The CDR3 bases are TGTGCCAGCAAACCGACTAGCTACGAGCAGTACTTC. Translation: CASKPTSYEQYF.

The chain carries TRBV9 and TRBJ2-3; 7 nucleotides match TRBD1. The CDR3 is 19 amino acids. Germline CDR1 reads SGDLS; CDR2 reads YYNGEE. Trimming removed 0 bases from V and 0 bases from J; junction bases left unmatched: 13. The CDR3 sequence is CASSVGRQGIDSSTDTQYF. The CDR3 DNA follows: TGTGCCAGCAGCGTAGGACGACAGGGAATAGACTCTAGCACAGATACGCAGTATTTT.

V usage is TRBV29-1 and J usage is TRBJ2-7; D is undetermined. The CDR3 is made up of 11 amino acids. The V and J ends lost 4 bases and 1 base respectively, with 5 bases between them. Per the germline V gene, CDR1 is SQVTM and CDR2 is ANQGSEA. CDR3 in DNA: TGCAGCGTTGGCTGGTCCTACGAGCAGTACTTC. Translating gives CSVGWSYEQYF.

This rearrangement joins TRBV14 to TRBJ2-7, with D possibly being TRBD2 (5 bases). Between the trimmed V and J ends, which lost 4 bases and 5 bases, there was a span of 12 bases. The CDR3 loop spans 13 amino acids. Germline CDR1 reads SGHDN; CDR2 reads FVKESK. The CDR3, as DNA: TGTGCCAGCAGCCTCAACGGGGTTAACGAGCAGTACTTC. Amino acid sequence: CASSLNGVNEQYF.

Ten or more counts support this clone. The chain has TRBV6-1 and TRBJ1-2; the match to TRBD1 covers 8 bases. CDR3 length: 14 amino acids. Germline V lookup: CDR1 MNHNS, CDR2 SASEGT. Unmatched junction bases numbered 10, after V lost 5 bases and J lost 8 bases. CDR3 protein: CASSPQGGREGYTF. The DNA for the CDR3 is TGTGCCAGCAGTCCACAGGGGGGCCGAGAAGGCTACACCTTC.

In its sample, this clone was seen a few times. CDR3 sequence (DNA): TGTGCCAGCAGCTTCCTGACATCGCGAGGCTACACCTTC. This translates into CASSFLTSRGYTF. The genes are TRBV7-9 and TRBJ1-2; D not resolved. The CDR3 is 13 residues long. V lost 3 bases and J 8 bases, leaving 13 bases between the germline ends. The germline V gene has CDR1 SEHNR and CDR2 FQNEAQ (reference sequence).

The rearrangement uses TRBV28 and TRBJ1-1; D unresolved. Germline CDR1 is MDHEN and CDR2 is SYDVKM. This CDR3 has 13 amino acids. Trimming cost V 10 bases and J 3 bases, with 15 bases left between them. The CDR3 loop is CATKTPRDTEAFF. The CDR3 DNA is TGTGCCACCAAGACTCCTAGAGACACTGAAGCTTTCTTT.

Here the CDR3 DNA reads TGCGCCAGCAGCCCCGGACAGGGGCTGAACACTGAAGCTTTCTTT. Translation: CASSPGQGLNTEAFF. The V gene is TRBV4-1, the J gene TRBJ1-1; 9 nucleotides agree with TRBD1. The CDR3 is 15 residues long. Germline V lookup: CDR1 MGHRA, CDR2 YSYEKL. Trimming removed 4 bases from V and 0 bases from J; junction bases left unmatched: 3.

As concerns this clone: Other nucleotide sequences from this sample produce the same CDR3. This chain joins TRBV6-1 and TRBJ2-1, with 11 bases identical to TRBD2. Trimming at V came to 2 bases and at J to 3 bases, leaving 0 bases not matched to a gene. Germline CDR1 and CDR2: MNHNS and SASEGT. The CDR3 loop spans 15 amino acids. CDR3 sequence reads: CASSELAGGYNEQFF. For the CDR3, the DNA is TGTGCCAGCAGTGAACTAGCGGGAGGCTACAATGAGCAGTTCTTC.

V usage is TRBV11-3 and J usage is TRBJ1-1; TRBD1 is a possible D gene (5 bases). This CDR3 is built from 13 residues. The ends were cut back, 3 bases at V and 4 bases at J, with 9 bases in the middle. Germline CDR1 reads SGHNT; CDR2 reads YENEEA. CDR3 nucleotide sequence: TGTGCCAGCAGCTTGGGGGTCGGCACTGAAGCTTTCTTT. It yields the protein CASSLGVGTEAFF.

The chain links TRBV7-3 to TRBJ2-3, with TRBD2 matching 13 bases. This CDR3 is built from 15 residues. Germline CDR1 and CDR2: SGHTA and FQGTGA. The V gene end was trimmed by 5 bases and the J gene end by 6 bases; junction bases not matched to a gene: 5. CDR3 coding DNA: TGTGCCAGCAGCGACGGGACTAGCGGGAAGGATACGCAGTATTTT. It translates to CASSDGTSGKDTQYF. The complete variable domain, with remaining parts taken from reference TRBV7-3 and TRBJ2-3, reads GAGVSQTPSNKVTEKGKYVELRCDPISGHTALYWYRQSLGQGPEFLIYFQGTGAADDSGLPNDRFFAVRPEGSVSTLKIQRTERGDSAVYLCASSDGTSGKDTQYFGPGTRLTVL.

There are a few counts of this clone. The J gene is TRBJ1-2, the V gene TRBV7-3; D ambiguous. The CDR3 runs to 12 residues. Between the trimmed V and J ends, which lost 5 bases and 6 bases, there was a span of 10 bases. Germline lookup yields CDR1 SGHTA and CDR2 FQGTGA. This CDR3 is CASSPRSDGYTF. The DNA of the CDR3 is TGTGCCAGCAGCCCCCGTTCCGATGGCTACACCTTC.

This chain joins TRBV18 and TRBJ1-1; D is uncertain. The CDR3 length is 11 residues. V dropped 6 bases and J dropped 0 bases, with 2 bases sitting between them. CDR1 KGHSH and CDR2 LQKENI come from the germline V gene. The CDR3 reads CASSVNTEAFF. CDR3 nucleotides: TGTGCCAGCTCGGTGAACACTGAAGCTTTCTTT. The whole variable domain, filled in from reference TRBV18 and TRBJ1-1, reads NAGVMQNPRHLVRRRGQEARLRCSPMKGHSHVYWYRQLPEEGLKFMVYLQKENIIDESGMPKERFSAEFPKEGPSILRIQQVVRGDSAAYFCASSVNTEAFFGQGTRLTVV.

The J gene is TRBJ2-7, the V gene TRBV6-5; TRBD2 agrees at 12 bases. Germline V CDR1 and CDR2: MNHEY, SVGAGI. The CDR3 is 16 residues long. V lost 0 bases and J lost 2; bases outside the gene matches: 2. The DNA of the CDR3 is TGTGCCAGCAGTTACTCAGGACTAGCGGGGACCTACGAGCAGTACTTC. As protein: CASSYSGLAGTYEQYF.

The CDR3 region is CASSSISGTGRDTQYF. CDR3 coding DNA: TGTGCCAGCAGTTCTATATCCGGGACAGGGAGAGATACGCAGTATTTT. The J gene is TRBJ2-3, the V gene TRBV6-5; 9 bases match TRBD1. V lost 4 bases to trimming and J lost 5 bases; unmatched junction nucleotides: 10. Germline CDR1 reads MNHEY; CDR2 reads SVGAGI. This CDR3 spans 16 amino acids.

In nucleotides, the CDR3 is TGTGCCACCAGCAGACCCGAAAGCGGGAGGGGCAATGAGCAGTTCTTC. This gives the protein CATSRPESGRGNEQFF. V is TRBV15 and J is TRBJ2-1, with 10 bases matching TRBD2. The CDR3 has 16 amino acids. From germline, CDR1 is LNHNV and CDR2 YYDKDF (reference sequence). V lost 2 bases to trimming and J lost 6 bases; unmatched junction nucleotides: 7.

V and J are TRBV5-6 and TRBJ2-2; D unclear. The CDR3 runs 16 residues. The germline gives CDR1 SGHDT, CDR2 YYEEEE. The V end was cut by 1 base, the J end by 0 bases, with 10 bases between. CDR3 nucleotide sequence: TGTGCCAGCAGCTTGTCAACGGGCGCGAACACCGGGGAGCTGTTTTTT. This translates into CASSLSTGANTGELFF.

CDR3 residues: CASGGGIDSNRAYNEQFF. CDR3 in DNA: TGTGCCAGCGGAGGGGGGATCGACAGTAATAGGGCCTACAATGAGCAGTTCTTC. The rearrangement joins TRBV9 to TRBJ2-1, with D perhaps assigned TRBD1 or TRBD2 (6 bases each). Germline-derived CDR1 and CDR2 are SGDLS and YYNGEE. V lost 7 bases, J lost 2 bases, and 25 bases lay in between. The CDR3 runs 18 residues.

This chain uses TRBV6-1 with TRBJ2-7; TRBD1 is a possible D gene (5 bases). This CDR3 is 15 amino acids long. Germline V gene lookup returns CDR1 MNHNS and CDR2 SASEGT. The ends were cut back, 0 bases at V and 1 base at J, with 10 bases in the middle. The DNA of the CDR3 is TGTGCCAGCAGTGAAGCCGGCGACAGTTCCTACGAGCAGTACTTC. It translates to CASSEAGDSSYEQYF.

The CDR3 sequence: CASSFASGGYTF. The CDR3 bases are TGTGCCAGTAGTTTCGCCTCTGGAGGCTACACCTTC. This rearrangement joins TRBV19 to TRBJ1-2; no clear D. This CDR3 has 12 amino acids. CDR1 LNHDA and CDR2 SQIVND come from the germline V gene (reference sequence). V was shortened by 5 bases and J by 8 bases, with 12 bases between the two germline ends.